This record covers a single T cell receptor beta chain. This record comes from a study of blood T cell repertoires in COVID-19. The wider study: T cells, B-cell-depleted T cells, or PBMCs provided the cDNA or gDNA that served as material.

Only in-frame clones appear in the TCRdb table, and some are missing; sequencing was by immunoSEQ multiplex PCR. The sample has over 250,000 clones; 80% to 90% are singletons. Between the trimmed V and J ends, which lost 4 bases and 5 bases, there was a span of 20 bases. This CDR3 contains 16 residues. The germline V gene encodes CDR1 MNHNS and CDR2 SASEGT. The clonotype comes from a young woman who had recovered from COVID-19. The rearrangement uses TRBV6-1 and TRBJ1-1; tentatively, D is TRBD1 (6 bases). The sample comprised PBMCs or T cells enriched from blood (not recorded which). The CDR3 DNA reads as TGTGCCAGCAGTGCCGGGACATTCACGTTCTGGACTGAAGCTTTCTTT. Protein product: CASSAGTFTFWTEAFF.